The text below deals with one TCR beta chain. The sample holds many counts of this clonotype. The antigen it recognizes is unknown. It has no much larger one-base neighbor in the sample; base qualities were not kept. These data come from a study of patients and donors after allogeneic stem cell transplantation (dated by TCRdb to between 2020 and 2021). V and J are trimmed by 2 bases and 6 bases, and the gene matches miss 2 bases of the junction. Its CDR3 holds 15 amino acids, cysteine through phenylalanine. The sequence is cut down to CDR3 DNA, 45 bases in frame from base 1. As encoded in the germline V gene, CDR1 is LGHNA while CDR2 is YNFKEQ. Receptors were amplified or captured by RT-PCR. TCRdb records NextSeq 550 as the sequencer. TCRdb ran its own pipeline on the public reads, namely fastp trimming at Q25 and MiXCR clone calling, and kept in-frame beta chains. When rows share a CDR3 protein, they turn into one entry using the most common DNA and genes. The sample contains 400,000 to 500,000 distinct CDR3 sequences, roughly 16% of them found a single time. The top ten clones comprise roughly 7% of the sample.

The chain employs TRBV4-2 and TRBJ1-6; 9 nucleotides in the junction match TRBD1. Material for sequencing was blood, either unsorted or a sorted T cell fraction (not recorded which). This sequence was found in a human donor who was either an allogeneic HSCT recipient or a stem cell or donor lymphocyte infusion donor (not recorded which). It is not recorded whose cells these are; they may come from a transplant donor. The nucleotide sequence reads TGTGCCAGCAGCCAAACGGGACAGGGTAATTCACCCCTCCACTTT. Translated, this is CASSQTGQGNSPLHF.